The 3 T cell receptor beta chains listed next were all sequenced from one sample in a study of cytomegalovirus exposure and HLA in healthy donors. The PCR had 60 Vbeta and 13 Jbeta primers. The data were produced by immunoSEQ multiplex PCR, yet TCRdb's version contains in-frame clones alone and is incomplete. The top ten clones hold 0.9% to 1.2% of a sample with 150,000 to 200,000 clones, about four fifths of them seen once. Sequenced input: PBMCs. The source is a woman in her 40s in good health and CMV-seronegative.

The chain is built from TRBV7-2 and TRBJ1-1; D is perhaps TRBD1 (5 bases). V was pared by 5 bases and J by 4 bases, with 17 bases between. CDR1 is SGHTA, CDR2 FQGNSA, per germline. The CDR3 is 15 amino acids. The CDR3 loop reads CASSNVVTDTTEAFF. CDR3 nucleotides: TGTGCCAGCAGCAACGTGGTGACAGATACCACTGAAGCTTTCTTT.

This sequence joins TRBV11-2 and TRBJ1-4, with D maybe TRBD1 (6 bases). The CDR3 contains 15 residues. Trimming took 5 bases from V and 8 from J, leaving 18 bases between them. Germline values: CDR1 SGHAT, CDR2 FQNNGV. The CDR3 nucleotides are TGTGCCAGCAGCCCCGACAGGCCGTATAGGGAAAAACTGTTTTTT. Translation: CASSPDRPYREKLFF.

In its sample, this clone was seen a few times. The gene calls are TRBV4-3 and TRBJ2-5, with 10 positions matching TRBD2. Germline lookup yields CDR1 LGHNA and CDR2 YSLEER. This CDR3 is 16 amino acids long. The ends lost 0 bases at V and 5 bases at J; junction bases unmatched: 6. The CDR3: CASSQEGPAGGETQYF. The CDR3 DNA reads TGCGCCAGCAGCCAAGAAGGCCCAGCGGGAGGGGAGACCCAGTACTTC.